The 22 T cell receptor beta chains presented below share a single source sample, sequenced in a study of blood T cell repertoires in COVID-19. Measured with immunoSEQ multiplex PCR; TCRdb has only the in-frame clones, and not every one. The sample consists of around 250,000 clones, approximately 88% of them appearing once. Sequencing used PBMCs or T cells enriched from blood (not recorded which). The receptors come from a woman aged 40 to 50 with acute COVID-19.

V usage is TRBV7-2 and J usage is TRBJ1-1; no reliable D call. V lost 0 bases, J lost 3 bases, and 5 bases lay in between. The CDR3 sequence is 13 residues long. CDR1 and CDR2 (germline): SGHTA, FQGNSA. As DNA, the CDR3 is TGTGCCAGCAGCTTAGCTGCAGACACTGAAGCTTTCTTT. This encodes CASSLAADTEAFF.

This chain joins TRBV5-1 and TRBJ2-2; D is perhaps TRBD1 (5 bases). CDR1 SGHRS and CDR2 YFSETQ come from the germline V gene. This CDR3 comprises 13 residues. V was shortened by 4 bases and J by 5 bases, with 9 bases between the two germline ends. The chain's CDR3 is CASSPRQTGELFF. In DNA, the CDR3 is TGCGCCAGCAGCCCAAGACAGACCGGGGAGCTGTTTTTT.

The V and J genes are TRBV19 and TRBJ2-5; D gene ambiguous. In germline, CDR1 is LNHDA, CDR2 SQIVND (reference sequence). The ends were cut back, 6 bases at V and 7 bases at J, with 21 bases in the middle. This CDR3 spans 15 amino acids. The CDR3 loop is CASSRAEDSMRTQYF. The CDR3 coding sequence is TGTGCCAGTAGCCGAGCCGAGGATTCGATGCGGACCCAGTACTTC.

The V gene is TRBV24-1, the J gene TRBJ1-2; 7 bases fit TRBD1. The CDR3 totals 14 residues. Germline assignment: CDR1 KGHDR and CDR2 SFDVKD. V was clipped by 4 bases and J by 5 bases; unmatched bases: 6. The CDR3 sequence: CATSDGQDFYGYTF. The CDR3, as DNA: TGTGCCACCAGTGACGGACAGGATTTTTATGGCTACACCTTC.

This chain uses TRBV30 with TRBJ2-7; the match to TRBD2 covers 10 bases. V lost 0 bases and J lost 2; bases outside the gene matches: 4. Germline CDR1 and CDR2: GTSNPN and SVGIG (reference sequence). CDR3 length equals 15 residues. The CDR3 DNA is TGTGCCTGGAGTGTAGGGCTAGCGGGAGCCTACGAGCAGTACGTC. It translates to CAWSVGLAGAYEQYV.

This chain joins TRBV5-1 and TRBJ1-2; perhaps TRBD1 as D (6 bases). Per the germline V gene, CDR1 is SGHRS and CDR2 is YFSETQ. V gave up 0 bases and J gave up 7 bases, with 10 bases separating them. There are 13 residues in the CDR3. CDR3 region: CASSLGDNSGYTF. CDR3 bases: TGCGCCAGCAGCTTGGGGGACAACAGTGGCTACACCTTC. The complete variable domain, with remaining parts taken from reference TRBV5-1 and TRBJ1-2, reads KAGVTQTPRYLIKTRGQQVTLSCSPISGHRSVSWYQQTPGQGLQFLFEYFSETQRNKGNFPGRFSGRQFSNSRSEMNVSTLELGDSALYLCASSLGDNSGYTFGSGTRLTVV.

The chain has TRBV5-4 and TRBJ2-7; 10 bases map to TRBD1. CDR1 SGHNT and CDR2 YYREEE come from the germline V gene (reference sequence). This CDR3 contains 15 residues. Trimming removed 5 bases from V and 3 bases from J; junction bases left unmatched: 8. The CDR3 bases are TGTGCCAGCAGTTTTGGACAGGGGGGCTTCTACGAGCAGTACTTC. The encoded protein is CASSFGQGGFYEQYF.

The table lists this clone with a few counts. The chain carries TRBV7-5 and TRBJ2-3; the table's D gene call, TRBD2, was not cross checked with the DNA. TRBV7-5 is a documented pseudogene. The CDR3 contains 17 residues. The CDR3 spells CARSLPPSGRVTDTQYF. Here the CDR3 DNA reads TGTGCCAGAAGCTTACCCCCTAGCGGGAGGGTCACAGATACGCAGTATTTT.

This clone came up a few times. The rearrangement joins TRBV4-3 to TRBJ1-5, with unresolved D. Trimming shortened V by 0 bases and J by 5 bases, and 5 bases separated the two germline ends. The CDR3 is made up of 13 amino acids. CDR1 LGHNA and CDR2 YSLEER come from the germline V gene. The CDR3 reads CASSQDQDQPQHF. The CDR3 DNA reads TGCGCCAGCAGCCAAGATCAGGATCAGCCCCAGCATTTT.

The chain uses TRBV28 and TRBJ1-1; unclear D gene. V was trimmed by 6 bases and J by 5 bases, leaving 16 bases between them. CDR1 and CDR2 from the germline V gene are MDHEN and SYDVKM. The CDR3 covers 14 residues. The CDR3 is CASRFGRTLTEAFF. The CDR3 DNA sequence: TGTGCCAGCAGGTTCGGGCGGACTCTGACTGAAGCTTTCTTT.

The gene calls are TRBV6-1 and TRBJ2-1, with D unclear. Germline V gene sequence: CDR1 MNHNS, CDR2 SASEGT. Trimming shortened V by 2 bases and J by 0 bases, and 11 bases separated the two germline ends. The CDR3 length is 16 residues. This chain's CDR3 is CASSENYLSSYNEQFF. CDR3 nucleotide sequence: TGTGCCAGCAGTGAAAATTATCTGAGCTCCTACAATGAGCAGTTCTTC.

The chain uses TRBV10-2 and TRBJ2-1, with 13 bases aligning to TRBD2. Germline lookup yields CDR1 WSHSY and CDR2 SAAADI. The CDR3 is 20 residues long. V shed 8 bases, J shed 0 bases, and the junction held 16 bases outside the gene matches. This CDR3 reads CASVEHPLLAGGNSYNEQFF. CDR3 coding DNA: TGCGCCAGCGTCGAGCATCCTCTACTAGCGGGAGGGAACTCCTACAATGAGCAGTTCTTC.

This clone was recorded once. This sequence joins TRBV7-2 and TRBJ2-3; 7 nucleotides align to TRBD1. CDR3 length: 15 amino acids. V shed 4 bases, J shed 3 bases, and the junction held 7 bases outside the gene matches. Germline CDR1 SGHTA, CDR2 FQGNSA. The chain's CDR3 is CASSSGQIQTDTQYF. DNA for the CDR3: TGTGCCAGCAGCTCGGGACAGATCCAAACAGATACGCAGTATTTT.

The chain combines TRBV19 with TRBJ2-7, with a weak D call TRBD1 (5 bases). The CDR3 has 16 residues. The V gene lost 2 bases and the J gene lost 0 bases, with 14 bases spanning the gap. The germline V gene encodes CDR1 LNHDA and CDR2 SQIVND (reference sequence). CDR3 amino acids: CASSIIRAWSSYEQYF. The CDR3 DNA sequence: TGTGCCAGTAGTATAATCAGGGCATGGAGCTCCTACGAGCAGTACTTC.

The rearrangement links TRBV7-2 to TRBJ1-5, with TRBD1 identical over 7 bases. CDR1 and CDR2 (germline): SGHTA, FQGNSA. This CDR3 has 14 residues. V shed 5 bases, J shed 6 bases, and the junction held 7 bases outside the gene matches. The CDR3 sequence is CASSNDRDRQPQHF. CDR3 nucleotide sequence: TGTGCCAGCAGCAACGACAGGGACCGTCAGCCCCAGCATTTT.

V and J are TRBV4-3 and TRBJ2-1, with D perhaps TRBD2 (6 bases). The germline gives CDR1 LGHNA, CDR2 YSLEER. The CDR3 has 16 residues. Trimming left V 1 base short and J 5 bases short, with 15 bases between. The CDR3 region is CASSQGPSDFNNEQFF. The DNA of the CDR3 is TGCGCCAGCAGCCAAGGACCTAGCGATTTTAACAATGAGCAGTTCTTC.

The rearrangement joins TRBV5-6 to TRBJ1-2, with a weak D call TRBD1 (6 bases). In germline, CDR1 is SGHDT, CDR2 YYEEEE. Trimming took off 4 bases at V and 2 bases at J, with 9 bases between the two ends. The CDR3 is made up of 13 amino acids. CDR3 coding DNA: TGTGCCAGCAGCGGGCAGGGGAACTATGGCTACACCTTC. Protein sequence: CASSGQGNYGYTF. Drawing the rest from reference TRBV5-6 and TRBJ1-2, the complete variable domain is DAGVTQSPTHLIKTRGQQVTLRCSPKSGHDTVSWYQQALGQGPQFIFQYYEEEERQRGNFPDRFSGHQFPNYSSELNVNALLLGDSALYLCASSGQGNYGYTFGSGTRLTVV.

This clone was observed a few times. The J gene is TRBJ2-1, the V gene TRBV2, with TRBD2 matching 7 bases. CDR1 SNHLY and CDR2 FYNNEI come from the germline V gene. The CDR3 is 14 residues long. Losses at the gene ends were 4 bases for V and 5 bases for J; bases not matched to a gene: 5. CDR3 region: CASSVWGGDNEQFF. In DNA form, the CDR3 reads TGTGCCAGCAGTGTGTGGGGGGGGGACAATGAGCAGTTCTTC.

This chain uses TRBV7-2 with TRBJ1-4, with 7 bases matching TRBD1. The trim removed 5 bases at V and 5 bases at J, leaving 5 bases unmatched. Germline V CDR1 and CDR2: SGHTA, FQGNSA. CDR3 length: 14 residues. In DNA, the CDR3 is TGTGCCAGCAGCCCGACAGGGCCGAATGAAAAACTGTTTTTT. Its translation: CASSPTGPNEKLFF.

This rearrangement joins TRBV3-1 (or the pseudogene TRBV3-2) to TRBJ2-5; 7 bases are shared with TRBD2. The CDR3 sequence is 15 residues long. J gave up 1 base and V 3 bases, and 5 bases lay outside the gene matches. Germline CDR1 LGHDT, CDR2 YNNKEL (reference sequence). CDR3 nucleotide sequence: TGTGCCAGCAGCCATTCAGCGGGGTTCCAAGAGACCCAGTACTTC. It codes for CASSHSAGFQETQYF.

The chain employs TRBV5-6 and TRBJ1-4; 9 bases are a match to TRBD1. V trimming: 4 bases; J trimming: 0 bases; junction bases outside the gene matches: 10. The germline gives CDR1 SGHDT, CDR2 YYEEEE. The CDR3 is 18 residues long. CDR3 sequence (DNA): TGTGCCAGCAGCGGTTACACCGGGACAGGGTCAACTAATGAAAAACTGTTTTTT. Protein product: CASSGYTGTGSTNEKLFF.

V and J are TRBV7-8 and TRBJ1-1, with D possibly TRBD1 on 5 matching bases. Per the germline V gene, CDR1 is SGHVS and CDR2 is FQNEAQ. This CDR3 is 15 amino acids long. Between the trimmed V and J ends, which lost 5 bases and 5 bases, there was a span of 18 bases. CDR3 amino acids: CASSPASGDVTEAFF. The CDR3 nucleotides read TGTGCCAGCAGCCCCGCGTCGGGGGATGTTACTGAAGCTTTCTTT.